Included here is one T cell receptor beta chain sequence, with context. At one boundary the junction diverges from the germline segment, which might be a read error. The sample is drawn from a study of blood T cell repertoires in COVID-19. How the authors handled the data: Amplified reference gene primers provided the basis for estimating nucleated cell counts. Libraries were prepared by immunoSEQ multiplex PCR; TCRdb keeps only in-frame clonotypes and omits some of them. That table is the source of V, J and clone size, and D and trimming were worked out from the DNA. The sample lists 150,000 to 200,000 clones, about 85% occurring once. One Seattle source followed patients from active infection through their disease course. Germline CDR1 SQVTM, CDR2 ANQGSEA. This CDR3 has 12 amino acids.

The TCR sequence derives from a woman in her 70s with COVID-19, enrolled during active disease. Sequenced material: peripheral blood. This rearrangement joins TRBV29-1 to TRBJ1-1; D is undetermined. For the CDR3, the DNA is TGCAGCGTCGAAGAACATCTCTCTGAAGCTTTCTTT. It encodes CSVEEHLSEAFF.